One sample yielded the 4 T cell receptor beta chains listed below, sequenced in a study of persistence of HIV-infected CD4 T cells. The immunoSEQ assay was version 4, run in survey mode. The method was immunoSEQ multiplex PCR; TCRdb's version includes in-frame clones alone and lacks a portion of them. The repertoire consists of 30,000 to 35,000 clones, with around 82% occurring once and the leading ten covering about 0.86%. The stimulus was lysate of CMV-infected fibroblasts, about 10 ug/mL. Memory cells lacking CD40L and CD69 with high CD45RO were sorted. These receptors have no identified antigens. Source: CD4+ T cells sorted from PBMCs after roughly 18-hour stimulation, taken from a patient who received antiretroviral therapy. Every receptor here comes from an adult man with HIV who was CMV-seropositive.

This clone came up once. DNA for the CDR3: TGCGCCAGCAGCTCGTACAATGAGCAGTTCTTC. It specifies CASSSYNEQFF. V is TRBV5-1 and J is TRBJ2-1; no reliable D call. CDR3 length: 11 residues. Trimming took 3 bases from V and 4 from J, leaving 2 bases between them. From germline, CDR1 is SGHRS and CDR2 YFSETQ.

This clone was seen a handful of times. The chain links TRBV19 to TRBJ2-2; weak D call: TRBD1 (5 bases). The ends were cut back, 3 bases at V and 5 bases at J, with 10 bases in the middle. This CDR3 contains 14 residues. Germline V CDR1 and CDR2: LNHDA, SQIVND (reference sequence). The CDR3 region has the DNA TGTGCCAGTAGTATTGCGACAGAAACCGGGGAGCTGTTTTTT. This translates into CASSIATETGELFF.

V is TRBV5-3 and J is TRBJ2-3; no definite D call. TRBV5-3 is labeled an ORF, and its function is uncertain. The CDR3 has 15 residues. V was shortened by 4 bases and J by 0 bases, with 12 bases between the two germline ends. The CDR3 loop is CARSPSGSSTDTQYF. As DNA, the CDR3 is TGTGCCAGAAGCCCATCGGGTTCCAGCACAGATACGCAGTATTTT.

Remarks on this clone: The junction does not match germline at one end; this may be a read error. J is TRBJ1-3 and V is TRBV12-3 or TRBV12-4; 11 nucleotides align to TRBD1. The CDR3 has 12 residues. The CDR3 here is CASSFGGQGEVW. CDR3 nucleotide sequence: TGTGCCAGCAGTTTCGGGGGACAGGGGGAGGTGTGG.